This T cell receptor beta chain was captured by sequencing in a study of beta chain features in type 1 diabetes. Study-wide context: Across all samples, roughly 99 million sorted cells were examined.

Cells sorted by CD45RO/CCR7/CD25/CD127/CD95/CD27 comprised CD4+ naive, central memory, regulatory and stem cell-like memory cells. Populations obtained by sorting all exceeded 95% purity. Germline V gene sequence: CDR1 LGHNA, CDR2 YNFKEQ. Trimming took off 6 bases at V and 0 bases at J, with 15 bases between the two ends. This CDR3 spans 17 amino acids. Every bit of the isolated RNA underwent reverse transcription, so sequencing read expressed TCRB transcripts. The study sequenced naive, central memory and regulatory T cell samples to an average of about 3.8 million reads. Using immunoSEQ multiplex PCR, the repertoire was profiled, and TCRdb retains in-frame clones only, with some absent. The data show over 700,000 clones, 15% to 20% seen once.

This clonotype was obtained from a woman between 18 and 29 years old in good health. The chain carries TRBV4-2 and TRBJ2-6, with a weak D call TRBD2 (6 bases). Sequences were obtained from naive CD4+ T cells from blood. The chain's CDR3 is CASRPAGLASGANVLTF. The DNA of the CDR3 is TGTGCCAGCAGGCCCGCGGGACTGGCCTCTGGGGCCAACGTCCTGACTTTC.